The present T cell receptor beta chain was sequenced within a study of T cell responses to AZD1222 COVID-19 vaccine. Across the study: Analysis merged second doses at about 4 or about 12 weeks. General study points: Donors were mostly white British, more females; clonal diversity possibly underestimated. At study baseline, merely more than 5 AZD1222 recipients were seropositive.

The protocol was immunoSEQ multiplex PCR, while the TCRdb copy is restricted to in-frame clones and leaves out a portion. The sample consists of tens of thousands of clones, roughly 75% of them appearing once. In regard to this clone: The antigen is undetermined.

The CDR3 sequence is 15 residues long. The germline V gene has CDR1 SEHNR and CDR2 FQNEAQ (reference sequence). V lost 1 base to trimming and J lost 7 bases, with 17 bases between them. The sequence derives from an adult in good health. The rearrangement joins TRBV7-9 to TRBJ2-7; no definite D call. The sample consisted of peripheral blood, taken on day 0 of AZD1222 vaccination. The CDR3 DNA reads TGTGCCAGCAGCTTAGGTCTAGGCCTCCTTGGAGAGCAGTACTTC. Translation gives CASSLGLGLLGEQYF.